This T cell receptor (beta chain) was documented in a study of T cell changes during pregnancy in multiple sclerosis. The germline gives CDR1 SGHDT, CDR2 YYEEEE. The V gene end was trimmed by 0 bases and the J gene end by 2 bases; junction bases not matched to a gene: 5. The CDR3 runs 17 residues. Sequencing used immunoSEQ multiplex PCR; TCRdb keeps in-frame clones, though not all of them. The sample includes 32,000 or so clones, about 92% of them seen just once. The receptor's source is a female donor with multiple sclerosis, enrolled in a pregnancy study. Sample: CD8+ T cells from peripheral blood mononuclear cells, taken in the first trimester of pregnancy. The rearrangement joins TRBV5-6 to TRBJ1-3, with TRBD1 matching over 10 bases. In nucleotides, the CDR3 is TGTGCCAGCAGCTTGGGGGACAGGGGTTATACTGGAAACACCATATATTTT. It encodes CASSLGDRGYTGNTIYF.